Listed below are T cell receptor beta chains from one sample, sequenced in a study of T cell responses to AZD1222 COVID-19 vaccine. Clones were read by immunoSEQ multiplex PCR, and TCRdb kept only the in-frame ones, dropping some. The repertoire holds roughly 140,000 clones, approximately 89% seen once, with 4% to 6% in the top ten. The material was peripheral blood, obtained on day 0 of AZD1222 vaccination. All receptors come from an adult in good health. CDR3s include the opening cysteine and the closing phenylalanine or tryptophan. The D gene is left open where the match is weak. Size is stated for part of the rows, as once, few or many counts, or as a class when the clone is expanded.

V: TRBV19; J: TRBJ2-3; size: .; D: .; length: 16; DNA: TGTGCCATAAGAACTAGAGAGTCTGCCCCCGCAGATACGCAGTATTTT; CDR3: CAIRTRESAPADTQYF
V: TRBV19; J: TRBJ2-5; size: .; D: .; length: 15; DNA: TGTGCCAGTAGTATACGTCGGGGATACCAAGAGACCCAGTACTTC; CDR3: CASSIRRGYQETQYF
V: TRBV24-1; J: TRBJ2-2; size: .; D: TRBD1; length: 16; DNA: TGTGCCACCAGTGACCGACAGGGGAAGGGCACCGGGGAGCTGTTTTTT; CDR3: CATSDRQGKGTGELFF
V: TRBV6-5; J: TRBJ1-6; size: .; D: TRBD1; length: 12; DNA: TGTGCCAGCAGTCGACAGGGGTCACCCCTCCACTTT; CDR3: CASSRQGSPLHF
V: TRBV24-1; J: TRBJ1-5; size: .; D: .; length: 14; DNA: TGTGCCACCTCTTCGGCAGGTGGTAATCAGCCCCAGCATTTT; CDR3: CATSSAGGNQPQHF
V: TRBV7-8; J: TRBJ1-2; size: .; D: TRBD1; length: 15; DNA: TGTGCCAGCAGCTTAATGGGGACAGGGTCCTATGGCTACACCTTC; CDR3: CASSLMGTGSYGYTF
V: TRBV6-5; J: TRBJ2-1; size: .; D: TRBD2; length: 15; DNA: TGTGCCAGCAGTTCCGGGCTAGCGGGGGGGACTGAGCAGTTCTTC; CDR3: CASSSGLAGGTEQFF
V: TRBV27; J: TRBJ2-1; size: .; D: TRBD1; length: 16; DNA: TGTGCCAGCAGTAGCAAACAGGGGGCGATCTACAATGAGCAGTTCTTC; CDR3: CASSSKQGAIYNEQFF
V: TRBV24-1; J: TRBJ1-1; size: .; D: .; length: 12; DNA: TGTGCCACCAGTGATCACGGATGGGAAGCTTTCTTT; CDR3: CATSDHGWEAFF
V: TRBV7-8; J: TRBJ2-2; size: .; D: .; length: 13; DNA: TGTGCCAGCAGCTTAGGGATCCCCGGGGAGCTGTTTTTT; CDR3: CASSLGIPGELFF
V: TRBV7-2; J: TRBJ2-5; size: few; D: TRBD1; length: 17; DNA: TGTGCCAGCAGCTTAAGTTTTCAGGGACAGGGGTCCGAGACCCAGTACTTC; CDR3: CASSLSFQGQGSETQYF
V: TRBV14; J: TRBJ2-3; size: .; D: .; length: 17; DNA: TGTGCCAGCAGCCAACAGGCCGAGTGGCTTTGGGCAGATACGCAGTATTTT; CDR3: CASSQQAEWLWADTQYF
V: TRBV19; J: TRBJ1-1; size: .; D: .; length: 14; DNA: TGTGCCAGTAGTATAGGAACTTCGAGTAAGCGCGCTTTCTTT; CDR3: CASSIGTSSKRAFF
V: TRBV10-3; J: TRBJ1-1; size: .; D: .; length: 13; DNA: TGTGCCACCAAGACGGACATGAACACTGAAGCTTTCTTT; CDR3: CATKTDMNTEAFF
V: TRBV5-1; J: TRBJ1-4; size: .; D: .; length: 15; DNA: TGCGCCAGCAGCCCGGGGTCAACAACTAATGAAAAACTGTTTTTT; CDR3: CASSPGSTTNEKLFF
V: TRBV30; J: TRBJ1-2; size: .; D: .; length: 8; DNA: TGTGCCTGGCATGGCTACACCTTC; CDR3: CAWHGYTF
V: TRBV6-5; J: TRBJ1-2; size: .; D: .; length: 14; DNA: TGTGCCAGCAGTACCTCTGGGGGGGCCTATGGCTACACCTTC; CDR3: CASSTSGGAYGYTF
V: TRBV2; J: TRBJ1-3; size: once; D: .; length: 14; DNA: TGTGCCAGCAGGGGGGTAGGTGCTGGAAACACCATATATTTT; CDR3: CASRGVGAGNTIYF
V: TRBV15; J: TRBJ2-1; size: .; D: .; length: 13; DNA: TGTGCCACCTTACGCCCCCCATCCAATGAGCAGTTCTTC; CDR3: CATLRPPSNEQFF
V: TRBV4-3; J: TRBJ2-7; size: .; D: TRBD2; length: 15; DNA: TGCGCCAGCAGCTACCAGCGGGACCTCTCCTACGAGCAGTACTTC; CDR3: CASSYQRDLSYEQYF
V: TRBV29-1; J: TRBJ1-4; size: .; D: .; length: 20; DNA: TGCAGCGCTCCCTTTATCGAACACGGTCCCCGGGGGGGATTGGATGAAAAACTGTTTTTT; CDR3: CSAPFIEHGPRGGLDEKLFF
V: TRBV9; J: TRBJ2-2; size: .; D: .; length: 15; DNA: TGTGCCAGCAGCGGAGTCGACGGAAACACCGGGGAGCTGTTTTTT; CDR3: CASSGVDGNTGELFF
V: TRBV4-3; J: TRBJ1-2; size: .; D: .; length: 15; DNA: TGCGCCAGCAGCCAACTAACCGTTCCTAACTATGGCTACACCTTC; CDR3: CASSQLTVPNYGYTF
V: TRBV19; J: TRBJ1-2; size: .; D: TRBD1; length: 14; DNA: TGTGCCAGTTTTAACCGGGACAGGGGTTATGGCTACACCTTC; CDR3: CASFNRDRGYGYTF
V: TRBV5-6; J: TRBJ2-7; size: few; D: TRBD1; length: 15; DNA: TGTGCCAGCAGCTTGGCGCCAGGGGGCGCCTACGAGCAGTACTTC; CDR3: CASSLAPGGAYEQYF
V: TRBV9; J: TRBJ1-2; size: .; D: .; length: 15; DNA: TGTGCCAGCAGTTCAGGGGATTCCCCATCTCGTGGCTACACCTTC; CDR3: CASSSGDSPSRGYTF
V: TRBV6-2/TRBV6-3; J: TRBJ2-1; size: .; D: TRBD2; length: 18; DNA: TGTGCCAGCAGTTCCCCGGGGCGGGGGGGCCCGTCGCCCAATGAGCAGTTCTTC; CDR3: CASSSPGRGGPSPNEQFF
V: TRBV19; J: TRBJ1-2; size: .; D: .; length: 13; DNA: TGTGCCAGTAGTATAGGCATCCCGTATGGCTACACCTTC; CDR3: CASSIGIPYGYTF
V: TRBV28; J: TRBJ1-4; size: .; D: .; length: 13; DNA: TGTGCCAGCAGGGTGGGTAGGGGTGAAAAACTGTTTTTT; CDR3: CASRVGRGEKLFF
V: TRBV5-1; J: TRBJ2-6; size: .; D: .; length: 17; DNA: TGCGCCAGCAGCTTAACTACAGGGTACGCTGGGGCCAACGTCCTGACTTTC; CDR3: CASSLTTGYAGANVLTF
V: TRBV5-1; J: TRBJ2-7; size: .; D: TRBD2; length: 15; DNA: TGCGCCAGCAGCAGCACTAGCGAGGACTCCTACGAGCAGTACTTC; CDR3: CASSSTSEDSYEQYF
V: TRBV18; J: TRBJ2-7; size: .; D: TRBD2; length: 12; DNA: TGTGCCAGCTCACCAGGGGAGGGCGAGCAGTACTTC; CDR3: CASSPGEGEQYF
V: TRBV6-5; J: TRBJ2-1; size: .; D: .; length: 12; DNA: TGTGCCAGCAGTTATACGGGGACAGAGCAGTTCTTC; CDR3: CASSYTGTEQFF
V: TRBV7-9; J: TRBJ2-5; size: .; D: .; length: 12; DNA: TGTGCCAGCAACTGGGGGATGGAGACCCAGTACTTC; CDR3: CASNWGMETQYF
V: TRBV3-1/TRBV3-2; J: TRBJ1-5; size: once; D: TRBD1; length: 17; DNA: TGTGCCAGCAGCCAAGATCATCATAAGGCAGGGGGTCAGCCCCAGCATTTT; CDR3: CASSQDHHKAGGQPQHF
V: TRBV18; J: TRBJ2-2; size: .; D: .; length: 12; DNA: TGTGCCAGCTCACCATTTACCGGGGAGCTGTTTTTT; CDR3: CASSPFTGELFF
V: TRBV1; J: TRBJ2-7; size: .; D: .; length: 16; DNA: TGCACCAGCAGCCAAGACCGCCAGACAGCCTCCGAGGAGCAGTACTTC; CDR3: CTSSQDRQTASEEQYF
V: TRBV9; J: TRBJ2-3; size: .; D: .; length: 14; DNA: TGTGCCAGCAAACCGGGAGAAGGCACAGATACGCAGTATTTT; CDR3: CASKPGEGTDTQYF
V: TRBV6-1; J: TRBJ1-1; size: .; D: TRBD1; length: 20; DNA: TGTGCCAGCAGTGAACCCAAGGAAAACAGGGGGCGATACATCAACACTGAAGCTTTCTTT; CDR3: CASSEPKENRGRYINTEAFF
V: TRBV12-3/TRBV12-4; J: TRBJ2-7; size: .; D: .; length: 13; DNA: TGTGCCAGCAGTTTAGTAGATTTCTACGAGCAGTACTTC; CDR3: CASSLVDFYEQYF
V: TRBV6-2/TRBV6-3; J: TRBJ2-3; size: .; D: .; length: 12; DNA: TGTGCCAGCAGCCCCAGGGTTGATACGCAGTATTTT; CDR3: CASSPRVDTQYF